This TCR beta chain was observed in a study of T cell changes during pregnancy in multiple sclerosis. Assay: immunoSEQ multiplex PCR; the TCRdb copy retains only in-frame clones and omits some. The sample records 40,000 to 60,000 clones, almost 90% being singletons. This CDR3 is built from 14 residues. Deletions cut 3 bases from V and 1 base from J, with 9 bases between. The germline CDR1 and CDR2 sequences are SGDLS and YYNGEE. The chain has TRBV9 and TRBJ2-3; D gene ambiguous. This specimen was peripheral blood, taken in the first trimester of pregnancy. This clonotype was obtained from a female donor in good health, enrolled as a control in a pregnancy study. CDR3 sequence reads: CASSAPPGTDTQYF. CDR3 nucleotides: TGTGCCAGCAGCGCCCCCCCGGGCACAGATACGCAGTATTTT.